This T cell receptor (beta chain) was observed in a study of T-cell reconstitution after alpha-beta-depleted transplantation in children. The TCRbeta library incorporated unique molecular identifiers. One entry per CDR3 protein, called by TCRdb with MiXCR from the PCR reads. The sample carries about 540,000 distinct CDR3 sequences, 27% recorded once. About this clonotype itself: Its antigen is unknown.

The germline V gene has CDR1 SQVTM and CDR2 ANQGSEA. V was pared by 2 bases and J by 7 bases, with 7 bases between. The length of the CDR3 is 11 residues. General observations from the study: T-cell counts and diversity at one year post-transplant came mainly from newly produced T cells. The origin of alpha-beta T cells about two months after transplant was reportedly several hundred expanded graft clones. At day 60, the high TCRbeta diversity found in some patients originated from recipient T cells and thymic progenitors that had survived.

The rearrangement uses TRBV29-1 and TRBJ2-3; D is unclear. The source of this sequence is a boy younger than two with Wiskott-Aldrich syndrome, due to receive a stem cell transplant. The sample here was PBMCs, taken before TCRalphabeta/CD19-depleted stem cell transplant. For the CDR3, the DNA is TGCAGCGTTGAATATGGGAATACGCAGTATTTT. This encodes CSVEYGNTQYF.